This TCR beta chain derives from a study of shared T cell receptors in the human thymus. Generated by immunoSEQ multiplex PCR, the TCRdb table keeps only in-frame clones and is missing some. The table has about 500,000 clones, approximately 78% seen once. With V trimmed by 4 bases and J by 5 bases, 7 bases remained unmatched. Germline assignment: CDR1 LNHDA and CDR2 SQIVND (reference sequence). This CDR3 is 16 amino acids long. This sample was also put to use in a study of human thymus T cells. From that second work: Healthy Finnish infants undergoing corrective surgery for congenital heart defects provided the donor material. Obtained as resections during corrective heart surgery, the thymus tissue was then studied. Thymic and blood repertoires showed apparently biased V and J gene usage. There were highly overlapping thymic repertoires among unrelated individuals, as related research reported.

The sequencing input was thymocytes. The source is a boy under two years old with a congenital heart defect. This chain links TRBV19 with TRBJ2-1; 11 bases agree with TRBD2. In nucleotides, the CDR3 is TGTGCCAGTAGTACGGTTGGGACTAGCGGACACAATGAGCAGTTCTTC. Protein sequence: CASSTVGTSGHNEQFF.